The 10 T cell receptor beta chains listed next were all sequenced from one sample in a study of blood T cells in healthy people across ages (dated by TCRdb to about 2015). Library preparation was by 5' RACE. A second PCR of roughly 7 to 11 cycles was performed with a sample-barcoded 5' primer and a J-beta primer mix. Using fastp trimming at Q25 and MiXCR clonotype assembly, TCRdb reanalyzed the public sequencing data and kept in-frame beta chains. Records with the same CDR3 protein are collapsed into one entry carrying the most frequent genes and DNA. The sample has 1.8 million or so distinct CDR3 sequences on record, about 39% of them singletons. The ten largest make up 23% of the sample. The specimen was blood. These receptor sequences come from a human donor in good health.

This clonotype was counted between two and nine times. This chain uses TRBV7-9 with TRBJ2-3; TRBD1 agrees at 10 bases. The CDR3 has 17 amino acids. Germline loops: CDR1 SEHNR, CDR2 FQNEAQ (reference sequence). CDR3 residues: CAASGRDRGSYTDTQYF. For the CDR3, the DNA is TGTGCAGCCTCCGGCCGGGACAGGGGTTCCTATACAGATACGCAGTATTTT.

The V gene is TRBV7-2, the J gene TRBJ2-1; 7 bases line up with TRBD2. Per the germline V gene, CDR1 is SGHTA and CDR2 is FQGNSA. The trim removed 1 base at V and 11 bases at J, leaving 11 bases unmatched. The CDR3 extends over 15 amino acids. CDR3 nucleotides: TGTGCCAGCAGCTTAGGGGCACCCGGGGGGTTCCAGCAGTTCTTC. Protein product: CASSLGAPGGFQQFF.

This clonotype showed up just a few times. The rearrangement uses TRBV6-5 and TRBJ2-1; TRBD2 matches at 9 bases. CDR3 length: 16 residues. Germline CDR1 and CDR2: MNHEY and SVGAGI. The trim removed 4 bases at V and 10 bases at J, leaving 14 bases unmatched. The CDR3 sequence: CASSSIAGERRGEQFF. CDR3 coding DNA: TGTGCCAGCAGTTCTATAGCGGGGGAGCGCCGCGGGGAGCAGTTCTTC.

The chain recombines TRBV7-2 with TRBJ2-3; maybe TRBD1 (6 bases). Germline CDR1 reads SGHTA; CDR2 reads FQGNSA. Deletions cut 3 bases from V and 0 bases from J, with 16 bases between. The CDR3 has 17 amino acids. The CDR3, as DNA: TGTGCCAGCAGCTTGAACCCGGGACACTCTAGCACAGATACGCAGTATTTT. Translation: CASSLNPGHSSTDTQYF.

Concerning this clonotype: A junction end diverges from the germline sequence, so it may reflect a read error. The chain combines TRBV4-3 with TRBJ1-2; unclear D gene. Per the germline V gene, CDR1 is LGHNA and CDR2 is YSLEER. This CDR3 has 13 residues. CDR3 coding DNA: TGCGCCAGCAGACTCGGGGTCGGCTATGGCTGCACCTTC. As protein: CASRLGVGYGCTF.

There are a few counts of this clonotype. The chain recombines TRBV4-2 with TRBJ2-3; 10 bases fit TRBD2. Germline V gene data show CDR1 as LGHNA and CDR2 as YNFKEQ. The trim removed 2 bases at V and 2 bases at J, leaving 7 bases unmatched. The CDR3 loop spans 17 amino acids. The CDR3 DNA follows: TGTGCCAGCAGCCAACCAACAGCGGGGGGGCCCACAGATACGCAGTATTTT. Protein sequence: CASSQPTAGGPTDTQYF.

This clonotype was seen more than once but under ten times. The rearrangement uses TRBV20-1 and TRBJ1-4; 10 nucleotides line up with TRBD1. The CDR3 loop spans 14 amino acids. The germline CDR1 and CDR2 sequences are DFQATT and SNEGSKA (reference sequence). After removal of 6 bases from V and 6 bases from J, the junction contained 7 bases not matched to a gene. The CDR3 protein is CSATTGTGDEKLFF. The CDR3, as DNA: TGCAGTGCAACAACCGGGACAGGGGATGAAAAACTGTTTTTT.

This chain's CDR3 is CASGRGSGETQYF. CDR3 coding DNA: TGTGCTAGTGGACGGGGGTCGGGGGAGACCCAGTACTTC. The chain couples TRBV12-5 to TRBJ2-5; possible D gene TRBD2, 6 bases. Germline V gene data show CDR1 as LGHNT and CDR2 as FRNRAP. Between the trimmed V and J ends, which lost 6 bases and 5 bases, there was a span of 13 bases. CDR3 length: 13 amino acids.

J is TRBJ1-5 and V is TRBV6-1; TRBD1 matches 11 bases. The CDR3 is 16 amino acids. Trimming at V came to 5 bases and at J to 6 bases, leaving 9 bases not matched to a gene. CDR1 and CDR2 from the germline V gene are MNHNS and SASEGT. The CDR3 sequence is CASSTWGTGGGQPQHF. The CDR3 region has the DNA TGTGCCAGCAGTACCTGGGGGACAGGGGGTGGTCAGCCCCAGCATTTT.

The rearrangement links TRBV15 to TRBJ2-5, with 10 bases identical to TRBD1. This CDR3 contains 16 residues. The V gene end was trimmed by 5 bases and the J gene end by 5 bases; junction bases not matched to a gene: 11. Germline CDR1 and CDR2: LNHNV and YYDKDF (reference sequence). CDR3 in amino acids: CATSGEGTGAYETQYF. The CDR3 coding sequence is TGTGCCACCAGCGGCGAAGGGACAGGGGCTTACGAGACCCAGTACTTC.